This is a list of T cell receptor beta chains from one sample in a study of vaccination effects on CD4 cells after COVID-19. No antigens are known for them. Repertoires were generated with immunoSEQ multiplex PCR, while TCRdb's copy carries only in-frame clones and drops some. The sample has about 28,000 clones; about 70% are singletons. Material: CD4+ T cells from PBMCs cultured with HCoV-NL63 spike peptides, obtained after COVID-19 vaccination. These receptors all come from a human donor who received a COVID-19 vaccine. CDR3s include the opening cysteine and the closing phenylalanine or tryptophan. A D gene is named only where the DNA matches it firmly. Expanded clones get a size class; other rows say once, few or many, or leave the size out.

J,V,size,D,CDR3,DNA
TRBJ1-2,TRBV15,-,-,CATSSGGLNYGYTF,TGTGCCACCAGCAGTGGTGGCCTTAACTATGGCTACACCTTC
TRBJ1-5,TRBV19,-,-,CASSPGGDWQPQHF,TGTGCCAGTAGCCCTGGAGGGGATTGGCAGCCCCAGCATTTT
TRBJ2-5,TRBV19,-,-,CASSPVDASETQYF,TGTGCCAGTAGTCCGGTTGATGCGTCCGAGACCCAGTACTTC
TRBJ2-5,TRBV21-1,-,-,CASSKEWDREGAVQETQYF,TGTGCCAGCAGCAAAGAGTGGGACAGGGAGGGGGCCGTCCAAGAGACCCAGTACTTC
TRBJ2-2,TRBV6-5,-,TRBD2,CASSYSTSGSTGELFF,TGTGCCAGCAGTTACTCGACTAGCGGGAGCACCGGGGAGCTGTTTTTT
TRBJ2-5,TRBV10-2,-,-,CGVGQVEETQYF,TGCGGAGTAGGGCAGGTGGAAGAGACCCAGTACTTC
TRBJ1-6,TRBV5-1,-,-,CASSFSLGGGNSPLHF,TGCGCCAGCAGCTTCTCTTTGGGGGGAGGTAATTCACCCCTCCACTTT
TRBJ2-7,TRBV5-8,-,TRBD2,CASSLGLAGVHEQYF,TGTGCCAGCAGCTTGGGGCTAGCGGGGGTCCACGAGCAGTACTTC
TRBJ2-2,TRBV11-1,-,-,CASSLTVLPNTGELFF,TGTGCCAGCAGCTTAACTGTACTCCCGAACACCGGGGAGCTGTTTTTT
TRBJ2-7,TRBV5-4,-,-,CASSNPQGINEQYF,TGTGCCAGCAGCAACCCACAGGGTATCAACGAGCAGTACTTC
TRBJ1-1,TRBV19,-,-,CASRVTGTNTEAFF,TGTGCCAGTAGAGTCACAGGTACGAACACTGAAGCTTTCTTT
TRBJ2-1,TRBV25-1,-,-,CASSAIILSFNEQFF,TGTGCCAGCAGTGCCATCATCCTATCTTTTAATGAGCAGTTCTTC
TRBJ1-4,TRBV18,-,-,CASSPSAEKLFF,TGTGCCAGCTCACCATCCGCTGAAAAACTGTTTTTT
TRBJ2-2,TRBV11-2,-,TRBD2,CASSSGLAHGELFF,TGTGCCAGCAGCTCGGGACTAGCGCATGGGGAGCTGTTTTTT
TRBJ1-3,TRBV5-1,-,-,CASSLQGSGNTIYF,TGCGCCAGCAGCTTACAGGGTTCTGGAAACACCATATATTTT
TRBJ2-1,TRBV27,-,-,CASSLWGSSYNEQFF,TGTGCCAGCAGTTTATGGGGGAGCTCCTACAATGAGCAGTTCTTC
TRBJ2-4,TRBV24-1,once,-,CATQLSGENIQYF,TGTGCCACCCAGCTGTCAGGGGAAAACATTCAGTACTTC
TRBJ2-3,TRBV7-8,-,-,CASSLSASNPDTQYF,TGTGCCAGCAGCTTATCGGCTAGTAACCCAGATACGCAGTATTTT
TRBJ2-1,TRBV18,-,TRBD2,CASSSGTSGYNEQFF,TGTGCCAGCTCATCCGGGACTAGCGGATACAATGAGCAGTTCTTC
TRBJ2-7,TRBV7-9,-,-,CASSLAAGGFSYEQYF,TGTGCCAGCAGCTTAGCGGCTGGGGGCTTTTCCTACGAGCAGTACTTC
TRBJ1-4,TRBV7-9,-,-,CASSSGFWGAVTNEKLFF,TGTGCCAGCAGCTCAGGCTTCTGGGGGGCTGTTACTAATGAAAAACTGTTTTTT
TRBJ2-7,TRBV10-3,-,TRBD2,CAISANPPVLAGGSGSYEQYF,TGTGCCATCAGTGCCAACCCCCCGGTTCTAGCGGGAGGATCGGGCTCCTACGAGCAGTACTTC
TRBJ1-4,TRBV9,once,-,CASSVAGGPNEKLFF,TGTGCCAGCAGCGTAGCCGGAGGGCCTAATGAAAAACTGTTTTTT
TRBJ1-5,TRBV6-5,few,TRBD1,CASRTGDQPQHF,TGTGCCAGCAGGACAGGGGACCAGCCCCAGCATTTT
TRBJ2-1,TRBV9,once,-,CASSVGLRMYNEQFF,TGTGCCAGCAGCGTAGGGTTGCGTATGTACAATGAGCAGTTCTTC
TRBJ2-5,TRBV11-3,-,-,CASSKGAGVDETQYF,TGTGCCAGCAGCAAAGGGGCAGGGGTAGATGAGACCCAGTACTTC
TRBJ2-1,TRBV13,-,-,CASTSMLEGVYNEQFF,TGTGCCAGCACCTCAATGTTAGAGGGAGTCTACAATGAGCAGTTCTTC
TRBJ2-4,TRBV2,-,-,CASSQGDIQYF,TGTGCCAGCTCGCAGGGCGACATTCAGTACTTC
TRBJ1-4,TRBV18,-,-,CASSPPVSTGSGEKLFF,TGTGCCAGCTCACCACCGGTCTCGACAGGTAGTGGTGAGAAACTGTTTTTT
TRBJ2-1,TRBV21-1,-,-,CARDRRGYNEQFF,TGTGCCAGAGACAGGAGGGGATACAATGAGCAGTTCTTC
TRBJ1-1,TRBV11-2,few,TRBD1,CASRGQGAGGTEAFF,TGTGCCAGCAGAGGTCAGGGGGCAGGGGGAACTGAAGCTTTCTTT